Sequencing of this T cell receptor (beta chain) was carried out in a study of early T cells in non-severe SARS-CoV-2 infection. As for the study in general: The authors sequenced bulk RNA from unsorted whole blood, leaving chains unpaired.

Study-level results: VDJdb matching, biased toward anti-spike CD8 responses, missed private and CD4 specificities.

MiXCR, applied by TCRdb to the 5' RACE reads, yields one record per CDR3 protein. The sample consists of around 64,000 distinct CDR3 sequences, over 9.5% of them appearing once. A note on this clonotype: Its specificity is unknown.

The sequence was obtained from an adult who was a healthcare worker with PCR-confirmed SARS-CoV-2 infection or an uninfected control (not recorded which). The material sequenced was whole blood, taken at baseline.

This CDR3 is CASSPRGGAEAFF. Here the CDR3 DNA reads TGTGCCAGCAGCCCCCGGGGAGGGGCTGAAGCTTTCTTT. The chain recombines TRBV5-5 with TRBJ1-1, with a weak D call TRBD1 (5 bases). The CDR3 covers 13 residues. The germline V gene has CDR1 SGHKS and CDR2 YYEKEE (reference sequence). V gave up 4 bases and J gave up 6 bases, with 13 bases separating them.